The rows below give T cell receptor beta chains drawn from one sample of a study of Ad26.COV2.S vaccination and SARS-CoV-2 variants. Sequencing used immunoSEQ multiplex PCR; TCRdb keeps in-frame clones, though not all of them. Of roughly 300,000 clones in the sample, less than 90% were seen once. The specimen was peripheral blood, collected in a trial of Ad26.COV2.S vaccine versus placebo. The receptors originated from a person aged 18 to 65 who received the Ad26.COV2.S COVID-19 vaccine or a placebo. CDR3s include the opening cysteine and the closing phenylalanine or tryptophan. D genes are given only for firm matches. Clone sizes are given selectively: once, few, many, or a class where the clone is expanded.

J gene,clone size,D gene,V gene,CDR3 length,CDR3 protein,CDR3 DNA
TRBJ1-5,-,-,TRBV7-2,14,CASSPRRGDQPQHF,TGTGCCAGCAGCCCCCGGCGGGGGGATCAGCCCCAGCATTTT
TRBJ2-5,-,-,TRBV27,17,CASSLIGFGLPRETQYF,TGTGCCAGCAGTTTAATAGGCTTTGGCCTTCCTCGGGAGACCCAGTACTTC
TRBJ2-1,-,-,TRBV9,15,CASSVLYNSYNEQFF,TGTGCCAGCAGTGTGCTATACAACTCCTACAATGAGCAGTTCTTC
TRBJ2-3,-,TRBD2,TRBV7-9,15,CASSFAGGSTDTQYF,TGTGCCAGCAGCTTCGCGGGAGGGTCCACAGATACGCAGTATTTT
TRBJ2-3,-,-,TRBV12-3/TRBV12-4,12,CASSLLADTQYF,TGTGCCAGCAGTTTGTTGGCAGATACGCAGTATTTT
TRBJ2-2,-,-,TRBV11-3,15,CASSLTGWNTGELFF,TGTGCCAGCAGCTTGACAGGTTGGAACACCGGGGAGCTGTTTTTT
TRBJ2-1,-,-,TRBV12-3/TRBV12-4,13,CASSLSRRNEQFF,TGTGCCAGCAGTTTATCCAGACGCAATGAGCAGTTCTTC
TRBJ1-4,-,-,TRBV6-5,13,CASSYASNEKLFF,TGTGCCAGCAGTTACGCCTCAAATGAAAAACTGTTTTTT
TRBJ2-2,-,TRBD1,TRBV3-1/TRBV3-2,16,CASSQADRVVTGELFF,TGTGCCAGCAGCCAAGCAGACAGGGTGGTCACCGGGGAGCTGTTTTTT
TRBJ2-7,-,-,TRBV13,16,CASSLGSRELAYEQYF,TGTGCCAGCAGCTTAGGGAGTCGGGAGTTGGCCTACGAGCAGTACTTC
TRBJ2-2,-,TRBD2,TRBV9,16,CASSPAGTKNTGELFF,TGTGCCAGCAGCCCAGCCGGGACTAAGAACACCGGGGAGCTGTTTTTT
TRBJ2-1,-,-,TRBV11-3,15,CASSLDEGSYNEQFF,TGTGCCAGCAGCTTAGACGAGGGTTCCTACAATGAGCAGTTCTTC
TRBJ2-1,-,TRBD2,TRBV12-5,15,CASGWGLAEGNEQFF,TGTGCTAGTGGCTGGGGACTAGCGGAGGGCAATGAGCAGTTCTTC
TRBJ1-1,-,TRBD1,TRBV18,14,CASSTNRGDTEAFF,TGTGCCAGCTCAACAAACAGGGGGGACACTGAAGCTTTCTTT
TRBJ1-2,-,-,TRBV7-9,11,CASSLGGGYTF,TGTGCCAGCAGCTTAGGAGGTGGCTACACCTTC
TRBJ1-2,-,TRBD1,TRBV18,15,CASSPRQGENYGYTF,TGTGCCAGCTCACCTCGACAGGGGGAGAACTATGGCTACACCTTC
TRBJ1-1,-,TRBD1,TRBV28,16,CASRDRGRGLKTEAFF,TGTGCCAGTAGGGACAGGGGGCGAGGGTTGAAAACTGAAGCTTTCTTT
TRBJ1-4,once,-,TRBV28,14,CASSVDRTNEKLFF,TGTGCCAGCAGTGTTGACAGGACTAATGAAAAACTGTTTTTT
TRBJ2-5,-,TRBD2,TRBV9,17,CASSVGGLAAQEGTQYF,TGTGCCAGCAGCGTAGGGGGACTAGCGGCTCAAGAAGGGACCCAGTACTTC
TRBJ2-5,few,-,TRBV30,15,CAWSVPQGLRETQYF,TGTGCCTGGAGTGTACCCCAGGGGCTTAGAGAGACCCAGTACTTC
TRBJ1-5,-,TRBD1,TRBV7-3,17,CASSAHTDRGRNQPQHF,TGTGCCAGCAGCGCGCACACAGACAGGGGACGGAATCAGCCCCAGCATTTT
TRBJ2-6,-,-,TRBV27,14,CASERVPGANVLTF,TGTGCCAGCGAACGGGTTCCTGGGGCCAACGTCCTGACTTTC
TRBJ2-3,-,TRBD1,TRBV3-1/TRBV3-2,15,CASIQRQGAEGTQYF,TGTGCCAGCATCCAAAGACAGGGAGCCGAGGGTACGCAGTATTTT
TRBJ1-6,-,-,TRBV14,14,CASSLTGFGSPLHF,TGTGCCAGCAGCCTGACAGGATTTGGGTCACCCCTCCACTTT
TRBJ2-7,-,-,TRBV13,14,CASSAGLGYYEQYF,TGTGCCAGCAGCGCGGGACTGGGCTACTACGAGCAGTACTTC
TRBJ2-7,-,-,TRBV28,17,CASSLYRAGDPTYEQYF,TGTGCCAGCAGTTTATATCGGGCAGGCGATCCAACATACGAGCAGTACTTC
TRBJ2-3,once,-,TRBV19,15,CASSKIRYNTDTQYF,TGTGCCAGTAGTAAGATCAGGTACAACACAGATACGCAGTATTTT
TRBJ1-1,-,TRBD1,TRBV10-3,16,CAISEWDSGENTEAFF,TGTGCCATCAGTGAGTGGGACAGCGGGGAAAACACTGAAGCTTTCTTT
TRBJ2-7,few,TRBD1,TRBV5-4,13,CASSSGTVYEQYF,TGTGCCAGCAGCTCCGGGACAGTCTACGAGCAGTACTTC
TRBJ2-1,-,-,TRBV6-2/TRBV6-3,12,CASSASGREQFF,TGTGCCAGCAGCGCCTCAGGGCGGGAGCAGTTCTTC
TRBJ1-4,-,TRBD1,TRBV6-5,14,CATQETGRNEKLFF,TGTGCCACCCAAGAGACAGGGAGGAATGAAAAACTGTTTTTT
TRBJ2-7,-,TRBD2,TRBV7-2,15,CASSLDPLAGREQYF,TGTGCCAGCAGCTTAGATCCACTAGCGGGGAGAGAGCAGTACTTC
TRBJ2-7,-,-,TRBV11-3,15,CASSPGGRGTYEQYF,TGTGCCAGCAGCCCAGGGGGGCGGGGAACCTACGAGCAGTACTTC
TRBJ2-7,-,TRBD1,TRBV6-5,13,CASSTDRAHEQYF,TGTGCCAGCAGCACTGACAGGGCCCACGAGCAGTACTTC
TRBJ2-7,-,-,TRBV6-1,16,CASSVPLGGRSYEQYF,TGTGCCAGCAGTGTCCCCCTGGGCGGGCGATCCTACGAGCAGTACTTC
TRBJ1-1,-,-,TRBV18,11,CASSQGKEAFF,TGTGCCAGCTCACAGGGGAAGGAAGCTTTCTTT
TRBJ1-1,-,-,TRBV29-1,13,CSAGSFPNTEAFF,TGCAGCGCGGGAAGCTTCCCGAACACTGAAGCTTTCTTT
TRBJ1-6,-,-,TRBV5-1,14,CASSQGHSNSPLHF,TGCGCCAGCAGCCAGGGACACAGTAATTCACCCCTCCACTTT
TRBJ2-3,-,-,TRBV9,18,CASSTGGRVGVSTDTQYF,TGTGCCAGCAGCACGGGTGGAAGGGTCGGGGTATCCACAGATACGCAGTATTTT
TRBJ1-1,-,-,TRBV3-1/TRBV3-2,14,CASSQVMGNTEAFF,TGTGCCAGCAGCCAAGTCATGGGGAACACTGAAGCTTTCTTT
TRBJ1-5,-,-,TRBV19,16,CASSNTGQLLSQPQHF,TGTGCCAGTAGTAACACCGGACAGCTTCTTAGCCAGCCCCAGCATTTT
TRBJ2-5,-,-,TRBV20-1,13,CSASGTVRETQYF,TGCAGTGCTAGTGGTACAGTGAGGGAGACCCAGTACTTC
TRBJ2-2,few,-,TRBV27,16,CASSKEGPHYTGELFF,TGTGCCAGCAGTAAAGAGGGCCCACACTACACCGGGGAGCTGTTTTTT
TRBJ2-3,-,-,TRBV18,12,CASSRSADTQYF,TGTGCCAGCTCACGTTCCGCAGATACGCAGTATTTT